This TCR beta chain was recorded in a study of shared clonotypes between healthy human individuals. The data were produced by immunoSEQ multiplex PCR, yet TCRdb's version contains in-frame clones alone and is incomplete. The sample lists 80,000 to 100,000 clones, 68% occurring once. V was shortened by 1 base and J by 6 bases, with 15 bases between the two germline ends. Germline-derived CDR1 and CDR2 are MNHEY and SMNVEV (reference sequence). The CDR3 runs 15 residues. This chain connects TRBV27 to TRBJ1-1, with a tentative D call TRBD1 (6 bases). This sequence originates from a man between 25 and 39 years old in good health. The sequenced sample was memory CD8+ T cells sorted from blood. Subset: CD45RO+ cells pooled with CCR7-negative TemRA cells. CDR3 sequence (DNA): TGTGCCAGCAGTTTATACCCAGGGGTGATCCCTGAAGCTTTCTTT. Translation: CASSLYPGVIPEAFF.